These 2 T cell receptor beta chains originate from one sample sequenced in a study of glioma-infiltrating T cells. TCR alpha and beta CDR3 regions were amplified from RNA using iRepertoire nested multiplex PCR. TCRdb called the multiplex PCR reads again in MiXCR, with one record for every CDR3 protein. Counted here are approximately 120,000 distinct CDR3 sequences, approximately 25% occurring once; the ten biggest clones make up nearly 15%. The sequenced sample was glioma tissue, nonneoplastic brain tissue, or PBMCs (not recorded which). The receptors derive from a human donor with low-grade glioma or glioblastoma, undergoing nonglioma brain surgery, or in good health (not recorded which).

In this sample, this clonotype turned up many times. The chain recombines TRBV6-6 with TRBJ2-4, with unresolved D. The CDR3 length is 13 residues. The germline gives CDR1 MNHNY, CDR2 SVGAGI (reference sequence). The V gene lost 2 bases and the J gene lost 5 bases, with 7 bases spanning the gap. For the CDR3, the DNA is TGTGCCAGCAGTTACGGGGTCCAAAACATTCAGTACTTC. The encoded protein is CASSYGVQNIQYF.

Many counts were recorded for this clonotype. The rearrangement uses TRBV7-2 and TRBJ2-5; 7 nucleotides line up with TRBD2. The CDR3 extends over 14 amino acids. After removal of 6 bases from V and 4 bases from J, the junction contained 8 bases not matched to a gene. From germline, CDR1 is SGHTA and CDR2 FQGNSA. CDR3 coding DNA: TGTGCCAGCAGGGGACCGACTAGCTCAGAGACCCAGTACTTC. Translating it yields CASRGPTSSETQYF.